The 29 T cell receptor beta chains in this list originate from one sample, sequenced in a study of T cell repertoires in aging, cancer and after chemotherapy. TRB rearrangements spanning V, D and J were amplified using mixed TRB-A/B primers. TCRdb redid the calling of the multiplex PCR reads with MiXCR, one entry per CDR3 protein. Among approximately 2,100 distinct CDR3 sequences, around 32% were seen once, and the ten largest hold about 9.5%. Amplification of TCR beta used genomic DNA extracted from peripheral blood. Sequencing input: blood. These receptors all stem from a human donor with a solid tumor.

With regard to this clonotype: A much bigger clone sits one base away, suggesting this may be a read error. The V and J genes are TRBV7-2 and TRBJ2-1; 9 nucleotides align to TRBD2. Germline loops: CDR1 SGHTA, CDR2 FQGNSA. The CDR3 is 16 amino acids. CDR3 amino acids: CASSLRPLAGINGQFF. The DNA for the CDR3 is TGTGCCAGCAGCTTACGGCCCCTAGCGGGAATCAATGGGCAGTTCTTC. Full variable domain (rest looked up from reference TRBV7-2 and TRBJ2-1): GAGVSQSPSNKVTEKGKDVELRCDPISGHTALYWYRQSLGQGLEFLIYFQGNSAPDKSGLPSDRFSAERTGGSVSTLTIQRTQQEDSAVYLCASSLRPLAGINGQFFGPGTRLTVL.

By share of the sample, this clonotype is large. This chain connects TRBV13 to TRBJ2-3; 11 positions match TRBD2. The V gene end was trimmed by 6 bases and the J gene end by 3 bases; junction bases not matched to a gene: 11. Germline V gene sequence: CDR1 PRHDT, CDR2 FYEKMQ (reference sequence). The CDR3 covers 17 residues. The CDR3 is CASSGLAGGPRTDTQYF. The CDR3, as DNA: TGTGCCAGCAGTGGTCTAGCGGGGGGCCCCCGTACAGATACGCAGTATTTT.

The chain uses TRBV12-3 or TRBV12-4 and TRBJ2-2; 9 bases align to TRBD1. The CDR3 runs 15 residues. J lost 4 bases, V lost 10 bases, and 10 bases had no gene match. The CDR3 DNA follows: TGTGCCACCCGTGGAGGGACAGGGTTCACCGGGGAGCTGTTTTTT. Translation: CATRGGTGFTGELFF.

The chain carries TRBV30 and TRBJ1-1; 11 nucleotides line up with TRBD1. The ends lost 5 bases at V and 5 bases at J; junction bases unmatched: 4. Germline V gene sequence: CDR1 GTSNPN, CDR2 SVGIG (reference sequence). The CDR3 is 13 amino acids. Here the CDR3 DNA reads TGTGCCTGGTTGGACAGGGGGCTTACTGAAGCTTTCTTT. Protein: CAWLDRGLTEAFF.

The chain employs TRBV19 and TRBJ1-1; 8 bases map to TRBD1. Unmatched junction bases numbered 12, after V lost 8 bases and J lost 4 bases. The germline V gene has CDR1 LNHDA and CDR2 SQIVND (reference sequence). CDR3 length: 15 amino acids. The CDR3 nucleotides are TGTGCCAGTGTTTATCGACAGGGGTTGGCCACTGAAGCTTTCTTT. This translates into CASVYRQGLATEAFF.

The chain carries TRBV28 and TRBJ1-5; the D is unclear. This CDR3 is built from 13 residues. Germline CDR1 is MDHEN and CDR2 is SYDVKM. V was shortened by 7 bases and J by 5 bases, with 12 bases between the two germline ends. CDR3 in amino acids: CASNPDRHQPQHF. CDR3 bases: TGTGCCAGCAACCCGGACCGCCATCAGCCCCAGCATTTT.

This chain links TRBV6-6 with TRBJ1-3, with 10 bases that match TRBD1. Germline V lookup: CDR1 MNHNY, CDR2 SVGAGI (reference sequence). The CDR3 has 15 residues. V was pared by 6 bases and J by 2 bases, with 4 bases of the junction left unmatched. CDR3 residues: CASRDGTGAGNTIYF. The CDR3 DNA reads TGTGCCAGCAGGGACGGGACAGGGGCTGGAAACACCATATATTTT.

In the case of this clonotype: At one of its ends the junction is not consistent with the germline gene, which may arise from a read error. The V call is TRBV5-6, the J call TRBJ2-5; 10 bases agree with TRBD2. This CDR3 is 17 amino acids long. The germline CDR1 and CDR2 sequences are SGHDT and YYEEEE. The CDR3 coding sequence is TGTGCCAGAAGCTTGGTGGGACTAGCGAGGGCGAGAGAGACCCAGTACTTC. Translating gives CARSLVGLARARETQYF.

This clonotype was observed once. The V call is TRBV7-9, the J call TRBJ2-7, with TRBD1 matching over 7 bases. The end of the DNA aligns better with TRBJ2-5, so the J call may be wrong. There are 15 residues in the CDR3. The germline V gene has CDR1 SEHNR and CDR2 FQNEAQ (reference sequence). The CDR3 loop is CASSLGDRAQETQYF. CDR3 bases: TGTGCCAGCAGCTTAGGTGACAGGGCCCAAGAGACCCAGTACTTC.

On this clonotype: One junction end disagrees with the germline gene, perhaps due to a read error. The chain couples TRBV19 to TRBJ2-3; 7 bases fit TRBD2. This CDR3 has 14 residues. Germline loops: CDR1 LNHDA, CDR2 SQIVND (reference sequence). In nucleotides, the CDR3 is TGTGTCAGTACCCGGGGAGGGATCACAGATACGCAGTATTTT. Translating gives CVSTRGGITDTQYF.

The gene calls are TRBV12-5 and TRBJ2-5; 11 positions match TRBD1. V lost 7 bases to trimming and J lost 5 bases; unmatched junction nucleotides: 9. CDR1 LGHNT and CDR2 FRNRAP come from the germline V gene. This CDR3 has 15 residues. CDR3 nucleotide sequence: TGTGCTAGTGCCAAGCTGGGACAGGGGGGGGAGACCCAGTACTTC. It yields the protein CASAKLGQGGETQYF.

The rearrangement uses TRBV28 and TRBJ2-7; maybe TRBD2 (5 bases). With 5 bases removed from V and 3 bases from J, the gap between germline ends came to 17 bases. Germline CDR1 reads MDHEN; CDR2 reads SYDVKM. This CDR3 has 15 residues. The CDR3 reads CASSPPGFSLYEQYF. CDR3 DNA: TGTGCCAGCAGTCCCCCGGGATTCTCCCTCTACGAGCAGTACTTC.

This chain connects TRBV7-6 to TRBJ2-1; tentatively, D is TRBD1 (8 bases). The CDR3 runs to 16 residues. V lost 1 base and J lost 7, with 17 bases in between. Germline CDR1 SGHVS, CDR2 FNYEAQ. The DNA for the CDR3 is TGTGCCAGCAGCTTAGAGGGACAGGCCGGGAGGAATGAGCAGTTCTTC. It specifies CASSLEGQAGRNEQFF.

The CDR3 DNA sequence: TGCGCCATCACGGAACGGGGGCCCTCCTACGAGCAGTACTTC. It is translated as CAITERGPSYEQYF. The chain employs TRBV10-1 and TRBJ2-7; D may match TRBD1 or TRBD2 (6 bases each). Germline lookup yields CDR1 WNHNN and CDR2 SYGVQD (reference sequence). The CDR3 contains 14 residues. The ends were cut back, 10 bases at V and 0 bases at J, with 16 bases in the middle.

The chain recombines TRBV27 with TRBJ2-5; D is ambiguous. The CDR3 spans 15 residues. CDR1 and CDR2 from the germline V gene are MNHEY and SMNVEV (reference sequence). Trimming cost V 3 bases and J 4 bases, with 15 bases left between them. CDR3 loop: CASSFSSVLRETQYF. The CDR3 DNA reads as TGTGCCAGCAGTTTTTCGTCAGTGCTCCGAGAGACCCAGTACTTC.

This clonotype counts as large. The V gene is TRBV6-2 or TRBV6-3, the J gene TRBJ2-6; D gene unclear. The CDR3 spans 15 residues. Germline V gene data show CDR1 as MNHEY and CDR2 as SVGEGT. Trimming cost V 2 bases and J 0 bases, with 5 bases left between them. This CDR3 reads CASSYGDSGANVLTF. Written as DNA, the CDR3 is TGTGCCAGCAGTTACGGGGACTCTGGGGCCAACGTCCTGACTTTC.

The J gene is TRBJ2-1, the V gene TRBV7-3; 7 bases agree with TRBD2. CDR1 is SGHTA, CDR2 FQGTGA, per germline. The V and J ends lost 5 bases and 5 bases, in that order; junction bases with no gene match: 6. This CDR3 is 14 amino acids long. CDR3 sequence (DNA): TGTGCCAGCAGCCCTGAAAGCGGGGACAATGAGCAGTTCTTC. It codes for CASSPESGDNEQFF.

The chain joins TRBV5-8 to TRBJ1-2, with 7 bases matching TRBD1. The CDR3 contains 13 residues. Germline loops: CDR1 SGHTS, CDR2 YDEGEE. Trimming took 4 bases from V and 8 from J; bases not matched to a gene: 8. The CDR3 nucleotides read TGTGCCAGCAGCGTCGACAGGGACTTCGGCTACACCTTC. Translating it yields CASSVDRDFGYTF.

The chain is built from TRBV25-1 and TRBJ2-3; possible D gene TRBD2, 5 bases. V was clipped by 4 bases and J by 2 bases, with 10 bases between them. Germline-derived CDR1 and CDR2 are MGHDK and SYGVNS. This CDR3 is 14 amino acids long. CDR3 loop: CASSGSVYTDTQYF. The CDR3 coding sequence is TGTGCCAGCAGTGGTAGCGTATACACAGATACGCAGTATTTT.

This clonotype was seen more than once but under ten times. The V and J genes are TRBV6-5 and TRBJ1-3, with D maybe TRBD1 (6 bases). Germline V gives CDR1 MNHEY, CDR2 SVGAGI. V dropped 2 bases and J dropped 4 bases, with 18 bases sitting between them. The CDR3 contains 17 residues. For the CDR3, the DNA is TGTGCCAGCAGTTACCTCCCGCCAGGGCAGGGGGGAAACACCATATATTTT. Its translation: CASSYLPPGQGGNTIYF.

V usage is TRBV20-1 and J usage is TRBJ1-1, with D possibly matching TRBD1 (5 bases). CDR3 length: 13 amino acids. V was pared by 3 bases and J by 7 bases, with 15 bases between. Germline-derived CDR1 and CDR2 are DFQATT and SNEGSKA (reference sequence). CDR3 sequence: CSARGGGFGEAFF. The CDR3 DNA reads as TGCAGTGCTAGGGGGGGAGGCTTTGGTGAAGCTTTCTTT.

This clonotype was seen a handful of times. The chain combines TRBV30 with TRBJ2-1; 15 bases map to TRBD2. V lost 1 base to trimming and J lost 6 bases; unmatched junction nucleotides: 7. The CDR3 extends over 17 amino acids. Germline assignment: CDR1 GTSNPN and CDR2 SVGIG (reference sequence). The CDR3 loop reads CAWSDGTSGRRFNEQFF. CDR3 sequence (DNA): TGTGCCTGGAGTGACGGGACTAGCGGGAGGAGATTCAATGAGCAGTTCTTC.

By its share, this clonotype is large. V usage is TRBV29-1 and J usage is TRBJ2-3; perhaps TRBD2 as D (5 bases). This CDR3 comprises 12 residues. Germline CDR1 and CDR2: SQVTM and ANQGSEA. The V and J ends lost 7 bases and 6 bases respectively, with 14 bases between them. This CDR3 reads CSALPGLDTQYF. In nucleotides, the CDR3 is TGCAGCGCCCTTCCGGGATTGGATACGCAGTATTTT.

The gene calls are TRBV6-2 or TRBV6-3 and TRBJ1-2, with a possible D match to TRBD1 (6 bases). Trimming shortened V by 4 bases and J by 5 bases, and 20 bases separated the two germline ends. The CDR3 is 16 residues long. The germline CDR1 and CDR2 sequences are MNHEY and SVGEGT. CDR3 nucleotides: TGTGCCAGCAGTTCCGGGACAAGTCCCGGAGCTTATGGCTACACCTTC. Residues: CASSSGTSPGAYGYTF.

In this sample, this clonotype turned up a few times. The chain recombines TRBV19 with TRBJ2-2; 9 bases agree with TRBD1. The CDR3 contains 15 residues. Germline CDR1 and CDR2: LNHDA and SQIVND (reference sequence). With V trimmed by 8 bases and J by 4 bases, 8 bases remained unmatched. The CDR3 here is CASRLQGAGTGELFF. The CDR3 region has the DNA TGTGCCAGTCGCTTACAGGGGGCGGGCACCGGGGAGCTGTTTTTT.

The chain employs TRBV28 and TRBJ2-5, with 8 positions matching TRBD2. V lost 6 bases, J lost 4 bases, and 13 bases stayed unmatched. This CDR3 is 16 amino acids long. In germline, CDR1 is MDHEN, CDR2 SYDVKM. CDR3 in DNA: TGTGCCAGCAGAGCGGGGGCGGGAGATAAGCGAGAGACCCAGTACTTC. Translation gives CASRAGAGDKRETQYF.

The chain carries TRBV28 and TRBJ2-1; D is perhaps TRBD1 (5 bases). Trimming left V 3 bases short and J 10 bases short, with 16 bases between. The CDR3 consists of 14 residues. In germline, CDR1 is MDHEN, CDR2 SYDVKM. CDR3 protein: CASSLTVIYHEQFF. In DNA, the CDR3 is TGTGCCAGCAGTTTGACAGTAATTTATCACGAGCAGTTCTTC.

The chain has TRBV7-9 and TRBJ1-4, with D unresolved. The germline V gene encodes CDR1 SEHNR and CDR2 FQNEAQ (reference sequence). CDR3 size: 16 residues. Trimming took 1 base from V and 2 from J, leaving 11 bases between them. CDR3 in amino acids: CASSLVSGSTNEKLFF. CDR3 sequence (DNA): TGTGCCAGCAGCTTAGTTTCAGGCTCCACTAATGAAAAACTGTTTTTT.

This chain connects TRBV9 to TRBJ2-1, with D perhaps matching TRBD2 (6 bases). The V end was cut by 4 bases, the J end by 10 bases, with 21 bases between. The CDR3 consists of 15 residues. In germline, CDR1 is SGDLS, CDR2 YYNGEE. CDR3 DNA: TGTGCCAGCAGCCCCGTCGGGGGATCCTTAGGGGAGCAGTTCTTC. This sequence encodes CASSPVGGSLGEQFF.